The rows below give T cell receptor beta chains drawn from one sample of a study of T cells in Graves' hyperthyroidism and ophthalmopathy. Each CDR3 protein gets one entry after TCRdb re-called the multiplex PCR reads with MiXCR. The sample lists 600,000 or so distinct CDR3 sequences, around 15% occurring once. The sequencing input was blood. These receptors were taken from a woman aged 50 to 60 with Graves' ophthalmopathy. Each CDR3 is given with its conserved first and last residue. A D gene is named only where the DNA matches it firmly. The listing skips clone size in some rows; elsewhere it reads once, few, many or a size class.

V	J	length	D	size	CDR3	DNA
TRBV4-1	TRBJ2-2	17	TRBD1	NA	CASSPDPDRANTGELFF	TGCGCCAGCAGCCCAGACCCGGACAGGGCGAACACCGGGGAGCTGTTTTTT
TRBV11-2	TRBJ2-7	16	TRBD2	many	CASSLTSGWSSYEQYF	TGTGCCAGCAGCCTCACTAGCGGGTGGAGCTCCTACGAGCAGTACTTC
TRBV20-1	TRBJ2-7	16	TRBD2	few	CSARDTGTSGGYEQYF	TGCAGTGCTAGAGATACCGGTACTAGCGGGGGGTACGAGCAGTACTTC
TRBV28	TRBJ2-2	16	NA	few	CASSLYAGANTGELFF	TGTGCCAGCAGTTTATACGCAGGGGCGAACACCGGGGAGCTGTTTTTT
TRBV30	TRBJ1-2	11	NA	many	CAWSGEGGYTF	TGTGCCTGGAGTGGTGAGGGTGGCTACACCTTC
TRBV24-1	TRBJ2-3	18	TRBD2	many	CATSDERGPHTLTDTQYF	TGTGCCACCAGTGACGAGCGGGGGCCCCATACCCTCACAGATACGCAGTATTTT
TRBV28	TRBJ1-2	12	NA	many	CASIGGNYGYTF	TGTGCCAGCATTGGGGGGAACTATGGCTACACCTTC
TRBV11-2	TRBJ2-7	15	TRBD1	NA	CASSTTGTGGYEQYF	TGTGCCAGCAGCACTACCGGGACAGGGGGCTACGAGCAGTACTTC
TRBV5-5	TRBJ2-2	17	TRBD1	few	CASSSKGSGGATGELFF	TGTGCCAGCAGCTCAAAAGGCTCAGGGGGCGCCACCGGGGAGCTGTTTTTT
TRBV7-2	TRBJ2-5	11	NA	NA	CASSSREAQYF	TGTGCCAGCAGCTCTAGGGAGGCCCAGTACTTC
TRBV7-2	TRBJ2-1	13	NA	many	CASSLERQNEQFF	TGTGCCAGCAGCTTAGAGAGGCAGAATGAGCAGTTCTTC
TRBV30	TRBJ2-1	15	TRBD1	few	CAWSVGTGGINEQFF	TGTGCCTGGAGTGTAGGGACAGGGGGTATCAATGAGCAGTTCTTC
TRBV6-2/TRBV6-3	TRBJ1-5	18	NA	many	CASSYWRSDEGSNQPQHF	TGTGCCAGCAGTTACTGGAGGTCAGACGAGGGGAGCAATCAGCCCCAGCATTTT
TRBV20-1	TRBJ1-2	15	NA	many	CSAPQGQASSYGYTF	TGCAGTGCCCCGCAGGGTCAAGCTAGTAGTTATGGCTACACCTTC
TRBV15	TRBJ2-5	16	TRBD1	many	CATSRGETGGAGTQYF	TGTGCCACCAGCAGAGGTGAAACAGGGGGCGCTGGGACCCAGTACTTC
TRBV4-1	TRBJ2-4	12	NA	few	CASSQDHDIQYF	TGCGCCAGCAGCCAAGATCACGACATTCAGTACTTC
TRBV19	TRBJ1-1	15	TRBD1	NA	CASSIQTGENTEAFF	TGTGCCAGTAGTATACAAACAGGGGAGAACACTGAAGCTTTCTTT
TRBV28	TRBJ1-5	12	NA	many	CASSVVNQPQHF	TGTGCCAGCAGTGTCGTAAACCAGCCCCAGCATTTT
TRBV7-8	TRBJ1-1	14	TRBD1	NA	CASSDDRVETEAFF	TGTGCCAGCAGCGACGACAGGGTCGAGACTGAAGCTTTCTTT
TRBV10-3	TRBJ2-4	13	NA	NA	CAIMILAKNIQYF	TGTGCCATCATGATCCTAGCCAAAAACATTCAGTACTTC
TRBV18	TRBJ2-2	16	TRBD2	many	CASSPRAGFDTGELFF	TGTGCCAGCTCACCCCGAGCGGGATTCGACACCGGGGAGCTGTTTTTT
TRBV11-2	TRBJ2-6	15	NA	many	CASSSWGAGANVLTF	TGTGCCAGCAGCAGCTGGGGAGCTGGGGCCAACGTCCTGACTTTC
TRBV9	TRBJ2-2	16	NA	few	CASSRARGQNTGELFF	TGTGCCAGCAGCCGCGCTCGGGGACAGAACACCGGGGAGCTGTTTTTT
TRBV27	TRBJ2-3	15	NA	many	CASSWSASATDTQYF	TGTGCCAGCAGTTGGTCGGCTAGCGCCACAGATACGCAGTATTTT
TRBV7-9	TRBJ2-2	14	NA	few	CAGWGESNTGELFF	TGTGCCGGCTGGGGAGAATCGAACACCGGGGAGCTGTTTTTT
TRBV11-2	TRBJ2-3	16	NA	once	CASSLFTSTKGDTQYF	TGTGCCAGCAGCCTTTTCACTAGCACCAAGGGAGATACGCAGTATTTT
TRBV7-2	TRBJ2-7	14	TRBD1	many	CASSHGQGYGEQYF	TGTGCCAGCAGCCATGGACAGGGTTATGGGGAGCAGTACTTC
TRBV5-1	TRBJ1-1	15	NA	many	CASSLDGALNTEAFF	TGCGCCAGCAGCTTGGACGGGGCCCTGAACACTGAAGCTTTCTTT
TRBV20-1	TRBJ1-2	13	NA	once	CSASTALQYGYTF	TGCAGTGCTAGTACAGCCCTACAGTATGGCTACACCTTC